Detailed here is one T cell receptor beta chain. Antigen: not known. Germline lookup yields CDR1 SEHNR and CDR2 FQNEAQ (reference sequence). Germline trimming cut 4 bases from V and 5 bases from J; bases unmatched to any gene: 7. This CDR3 spans 15 amino acids. These data are taken from a study of cytomegalovirus exposure and HLA in healthy donors. Study-wide points: Using a false discovery rate of 0.05, a later analysis showed that 16,951 TCR beta sequences were associated with HLA alleles.

13 Jbeta primers and 60 Vbeta primers were used for the PCR. Using immunoSEQ multiplex PCR, the repertoire was profiled, and TCRdb retains in-frame clones only, with some absent. The profile covers over 150,000 clones, with about 78% appearing a single time and less than 15% taken by the ten largest. The clonotype originates from a woman between 50 and 59 years old in good health and CMV-seropositive. This rearrangement joins TRBV7-9 to TRBJ2-3; 9 nucleotides line up with TRBD2. The sequencing input was PBMCs. CDR3 region: CASSSAGGSKDTQYF. Here the CDR3 DNA reads TGTGCCAGCAGCTCCGCGGGGGGGAGTAAAGATACGCAGTATTTT. Using reference TRBV7-9 and TRBJ2-3 for the parts outside the CDR3, the full variable domain is DTGVSQNPRHKITKRGQNVTFRCDPISEHNRLYWYRQTLGQGPEFLTYFQNEAQLEKSRLLSDRFSAERPKGSFSTLEIQRTEQGDSAMYLCASSSAGGSKDTQYFGPGTRLTVL.